These 23 T cell receptor beta chains were all obtained from the same sample, sequenced in a study of blood T cell repertoires in COVID-19. Generated by immunoSEQ multiplex PCR, the TCRdb table keeps only in-frame clones and is missing some. The sample records 300,000 to 350,000 clones, roughly 88% being singletons. Sequencing was carried out using PBMCs or T cells enriched from blood (not recorded which). The receptor source for this set is a man aged 25 to 40 who had recovered from COVID-19.

This clone was recorded only once. Other DNA sequences in the same sample also yield this CDR3. The rearrangement links TRBV9 to TRBJ1-1; 8 nucleotides match TRBD1. CDR3 length: 14 amino acids. The V segment lost 2 bases and the J segment 1 base; nucleotides outside the gene matches: 1. Germline loops: CDR1 SGDLS, CDR2 YYNGEE. CDR3 protein: CASSVGTGNTEAFF. DNA for the CDR3: TGTGCCAGCAGCGTGGGGACAGGGAACACTGAAGCTTTCTTT.

This rearrangement joins TRBV27 to TRBJ1-5; TRBD1 matches 10 bases. The CDR3 spans 15 residues. The germline V gene has CDR1 MNHEY and CDR2 SMNVEV (reference sequence). With V trimmed by 3 bases and J by 2 bases, 1 base remained unmatched. The CDR3 DNA follows: TGTGCCAGCAGTTTCGGGACAGGGGGCAATCAGCCCCAGCATTTT. This translates into CASSFGTGGNQPQHF.

This clone was seen only once. J is TRBJ2-7 and V is TRBV5-1; 7 bases fit TRBD1. CDR3 size: 14 residues. Trimming cost V 0 bases and J 5 bases; bases outside gene matches: 5. The germline V gene encodes CDR1 SGHRS and CDR2 YFSETQ. DNA of the CDR3: TGCGCCAGCAGCTTGGAGGGGGCGAGGGACGAGCAGTACTTC. It codes for CASSLEGARDEQYF.

The chain couples TRBV7-8 to TRBJ2-7; D may be TRBD2 (6 bases). CDR1 SGHVS and CDR2 FQNEAQ come from the germline V gene. The CDR3 covers 15 residues. Trimming cost V 5 bases and J 0 bases, with 14 bases left between them. CDR3 nucleotide sequence: TGTGCCAGCAGCCCCCGGGACTTAAGCTCCTACGAGCAGTACTTC. Its translation: CASSPRDLSSYEQYF.

The chain combines TRBV6-5 with TRBJ1-1, with D unresolved. The germline V gene has CDR1 MNHEY and CDR2 SVGAGI. V gave up 6 bases and J gave up 1 base, with 9 bases separating them. This CDR3 comprises 13 residues. The CDR3: CASRKDWNTEAFF. The CDR3 DNA sequence: TGTGCCAGCAGAAAGGACTGGAACACTGAAGCTTTCTTT.

This rearrangement joins TRBV5-1 to TRBJ2-5; 11 bases are a match to TRBD2. The ends lost 2 bases at V and 2 bases at J; junction bases unmatched: 5. CDR3 length: 16 residues. Germline CDR1 and CDR2: SGHRS and YFSETQ. The CDR3 loop is CASSFKLAGEQETQYF. In DNA, the CDR3 is TGCGCCAGCAGCTTCAAACTAGCGGGGGAACAAGAGACCCAGTACTTC.

This clone was seen only a few times. The chain has TRBV3-1 (or the pseudogene TRBV3-2) and TRBJ1-1; TRBD1 matches 7 bases. The ends lost 5 bases at V and 4 bases at J; junction bases unmatched: 7. The CDR3 has 14 residues. Germline CDR1 reads LGHDT; CDR2 reads YNNKEL (reference sequence). The CDR3 spells CASSFRQGTTEAFF. The DNA of the CDR3 is TGTGCCAGCAGCTTCCGACAGGGCACCACTGAAGCTTTCTTT.

This chain connects TRBV13 to TRBJ1-5; D possibly corresponds to TRBD1 (5 bases). Trimming shortened V by 5 bases and J by 0 bases, and 11 bases separated the two germline ends. This CDR3 comprises 15 residues. Germline CDR1 and CDR2: PRHDT and FYEKMQ (reference sequence). Written as DNA, the CDR3 is TGTGCCAGCAGCCAGGGAGGGAGTAGCAATCAGCCCCAGCATTTT. It encodes CASSQGGSSNQPQHF.

The chain links TRBV5-1 to TRBJ1-1; 8 bases agree with TRBD1. In germline, CDR1 is SGHRS, CDR2 YFSETQ. The CDR3 length is 14 residues. The V and J ends lost 4 bases and 5 bases, in that order; junction bases with no gene match: 7. The CDR3 DNA follows: TGCGCCAGCAGCATAGGACAGGGCAGAACTGAAGCTTTCTTT. Protein: CASSIGQGRTEAFF.

This chain's CDR3 is CASSLTGGTEAFF. The CDR3 DNA reads as TGTGCCAGCAGCTTAACAGGGGGTACTGAAGCTTTCTTT. This sequence joins TRBV7-2 and TRBJ1-1; 8 bases fit TRBD1. The CDR3 runs 13 residues. With 2 bases clipped from V and 5 bases from J, the junction kept 1 base outside the gene matches. Germline CDR1 reads SGHTA; CDR2 reads FQGNSA.

The chain couples TRBV4-3 to TRBJ2-1, with no clear D. CDR1 and CDR2 (germline): LGHNA, YSLEER. V dropped 2 bases and J dropped 6 bases, with 11 bases sitting between them. The CDR3 is made up of 14 amino acids. The DNA of the CDR3 is TGCGCCAGCAGCCAATTATCGGGTCCCAATGAGCAGTTCTTC. Translation gives CASSQLSGPNEQFF.

This clone occurred once. The chain couples TRBV6-5 to TRBJ2-7, with a weak D call TRBD1 (5 bases). Deletions cut 8 bases from V and 6 bases from J, with 20 bases between. Germline assignment: CDR1 MNHEY and CDR2 SVGAGI. The length of the CDR3 is 14 residues. CDR3 residues: CASLPYRRPAEQYF. CDR3 DNA: TGTGCCAGCCTCCCCTACAGGAGACCGGCCGAGCAGTACTTC.

Only a few counts were recorded for this clone. The chain uses TRBV4-1 and TRBJ1-2, with TRBD1 matching 8 bases. CDR1 is MGHRA and CDR2 is YSYEKL in the germline V gene. V shed 5 bases and J 4 bases; nucleotides not matched to a gene: 6. The CDR3 has 14 amino acids. CDR3 protein: CASSVDRGGYGYTF. CDR3 in DNA: TGCGCCAGCAGCGTAGACAGGGGTGGCTATGGCTACACCTTC.

This clone showed up just once. The V and J genes are TRBV19 and TRBJ1-1, with TRBD1 matching over 7 bases. Germline CDR1 is LNHDA and CDR2 is SQIVND (reference sequence). The CDR3 covers 14 residues. V gave up 3 bases and J gave up 3 bases; unmatched junction bases: 4. DNA of the CDR3: TGTGCCAGTAGTATCCAAGGGGGCCACACTGAAGCTTTCTTT. Residues: CASSIQGGHTEAFF.

This clone was seen just once. The chain employs TRBV6-5 and TRBJ1-6; 9 positions match TRBD1. With 6 bases clipped from V and 9 bases from J, the junction kept 9 bases outside the gene matches. CDR3 size: 15 residues. Germline V gene data show CDR1 as MNHEY and CDR2 as SVGAGI. This CDR3 is CASRSPTGGFSPLHF. The DNA of the CDR3 is TGTGCCAGCAGATCTCCGACAGGGGGATTTTCACCCCTCCACTTT.

The sample holds one count of this clone. The chain links TRBV21-1 to TRBJ1-2. TRBV21-1 has pseudogene status. This CDR3 region has 16 residues. CDR3 coding DNA: TGTGCCAGCACAATTGGGGAGACGGAAACTAACTATGGCTACACCTTC. Protein product: CASTIGETETNYGYTF.

CDR3 sequence reads: CASSKRRGHEQYF. The CDR3 nucleotides are TGTGCCAGCAGTAAGCGCAGGGGGCACGAGCAGTACTTC. J is TRBJ2-7 and V is TRBV27; 8 bases align to TRBD1. Per the germline V gene, CDR1 is MNHEY and CDR2 is SMNVEV (reference sequence). CDR3 length equals 13 residues. The ends lost 5 bases at V and 5 bases at J; junction bases unmatched: 5.

The CDR3 region has the DNA TGTGCCACCAGTGATGAAGACAGGGGGGAAGAGACCCAGTACTTC. It encodes CATSDEDRGEETQYF. The rearrangement joins TRBV24-1 to TRBJ2-5, with TRBD1 matching 9 bases. Per germline, CDR1 KGHDR and CDR2 SFDVKD. The CDR3 runs to 15 residues. V was pared by 3 bases and J by 3 bases, with 4 bases of the junction left unmatched.

V and J are TRBV27 and TRBJ2-5, with 12 bases fitting TRBD2. CDR1 is MNHEY and CDR2 is SMNVEV in the germline V gene (reference sequence). V lost 1 base, J lost 4 bases, and 4 bases stayed unmatched. The CDR3 runs to 16 residues. The CDR3 DNA sequence: TGTGCCAGCAGTTTATTTCCTAGCGGGGGGGGAGAGACCCAGTACTTC. Amino acids: CASSLFPSGGGETQYF.

This chain uses TRBV23-1 with TRBJ2-7; TRBD2 is a possible D gene (5 bases). TRBV23-1 is an open reading frame, and its role is uncertain. V lost 0 bases to trimming and J lost 1 base, with 13 bases between them. The length of the CDR3 is 16 residues. CDR3: CASSQSRTRRSYEQYF. Written as DNA, the CDR3 is TGCGCCAGCAGTCAATCTCGAACCCGGAGGTCCTACGAGCAGTACTTC.

The chain uses TRBV29-1 and TRBJ2-7; 7 bases match TRBD1. V shed 5 bases, J shed 0 bases, and the junction held 4 bases outside the gene matches. The CDR3 has 13 residues. Germline values: CDR1 SQVTM, CDR2 ANQGSEA. CDR3 in DNA: TGCAGCGTTAAGACAGGGCGCTCCTACGAGCAGTACTTC. Amino acid sequence: CSVKTGRSYEQYF.

The chain joins TRBV9 to TRBJ1-4, with a tentative D call TRBD1 (6 bases). Germline CDR1 reads SGDLS; CDR2 reads YYNGEE. Trimming cost V 3 bases and J 8 bases, with 17 bases left between them. The length of the CDR3 is 15 residues. In nucleotides, the CDR3 is TGTGCCAGCAGCGCTGCGGGGGGGCCTGGGGAAAAACTGTTTTTT. This sequence encodes CASSAAGGPGEKLFF.

This clone was seen more than once but under ten times. The CDR3 here is CAISDPRANYGYTF. Here the CDR3 DNA reads TGTGCCATCAGTGACCCCAGGGCCAACTATGGCTACACCTTC. V and J are TRBV10-3 and TRBJ1-2; tentative D call: TRBD1 (5 bases). Deletions cut 3 bases from V and 2 bases from J, with 10 bases between. The CDR3 loop spans 14 amino acids. The germline gives CDR1 ENHRY, CDR2 SYGVKD.